What follows is one T cell receptor (beta chain) and its context. These data belong to a study of T-cell memory formation after mild COVID-19. After 5'RACE with constant-segment primers, TCR alpha and TCR beta cDNA libraries carrying sample barcodes and UMIs were obtained. TCRdb re-called the 5' RACE reads with MiXCR, one entry per CDR3 protein. The sample gives 430,000 or so distinct CDR3 sequences, around 27% of which show up once; around 13% is in the top ten. The sequence came from an adult woman who had mild COVID-19 (a few samples of this study predate the infection). Cell type and time point are not known. Sequencing was performed on PBMCs or a T cell subset sorted from them (not recorded which).

The CDR3 nucleotides read TGTGCCAGCAGCTTAACTAGCAGGGTATCAATAGATACGCAGTATTTT. This gives the protein CASSLTSRVSIDTQYF. This rearrangement joins TRBV7-3 to TRBJ2-3; perhaps TRBD1 as D (5 bases). Trimming left V 0 bases short and J 5 bases short, with 15 bases between. The germline V gene encodes CDR1 SGHTA and CDR2 FQGTGA. This CDR3 region has 16 residues.